This entry concerns a single T cell receptor (beta chain). The V gene end was trimmed by 5 bases and the J gene end by 5 bases; junction bases not matched to a gene: 2. Germline values: CDR1 MNHEY, CDR2 SMNVEV (reference sequence). CDR3 length: 14 amino acids. The source of the sample is a study of radiotherapy plus CTLA-4 blockade in lung cancer. The data were produced by immunoSEQ multiplex PCR, yet TCRdb's version contains in-frame clones alone and is incomplete. The sample holds around 110,000 clones, roughly 84% seen once. Sequencing was performed on peripheral blood, taken from a patient treated with radiotherapy plus ipilimumab. The origin of this receptor is a human donor with non-small cell lung cancer that progressed on radiotherapy plus ipilimumab. Some clones in this sample may be carry-over from other donors' samples. The genes are TRBV27 and TRBJ1-5, with 11 nucleotides matching TRBD1. The CDR3, as DNA: TGTGCCAGCAGTGGGACAGGGGGTCATCAGCCCCAGCATTTT. Translation gives CASSGTGGHQPQHF.